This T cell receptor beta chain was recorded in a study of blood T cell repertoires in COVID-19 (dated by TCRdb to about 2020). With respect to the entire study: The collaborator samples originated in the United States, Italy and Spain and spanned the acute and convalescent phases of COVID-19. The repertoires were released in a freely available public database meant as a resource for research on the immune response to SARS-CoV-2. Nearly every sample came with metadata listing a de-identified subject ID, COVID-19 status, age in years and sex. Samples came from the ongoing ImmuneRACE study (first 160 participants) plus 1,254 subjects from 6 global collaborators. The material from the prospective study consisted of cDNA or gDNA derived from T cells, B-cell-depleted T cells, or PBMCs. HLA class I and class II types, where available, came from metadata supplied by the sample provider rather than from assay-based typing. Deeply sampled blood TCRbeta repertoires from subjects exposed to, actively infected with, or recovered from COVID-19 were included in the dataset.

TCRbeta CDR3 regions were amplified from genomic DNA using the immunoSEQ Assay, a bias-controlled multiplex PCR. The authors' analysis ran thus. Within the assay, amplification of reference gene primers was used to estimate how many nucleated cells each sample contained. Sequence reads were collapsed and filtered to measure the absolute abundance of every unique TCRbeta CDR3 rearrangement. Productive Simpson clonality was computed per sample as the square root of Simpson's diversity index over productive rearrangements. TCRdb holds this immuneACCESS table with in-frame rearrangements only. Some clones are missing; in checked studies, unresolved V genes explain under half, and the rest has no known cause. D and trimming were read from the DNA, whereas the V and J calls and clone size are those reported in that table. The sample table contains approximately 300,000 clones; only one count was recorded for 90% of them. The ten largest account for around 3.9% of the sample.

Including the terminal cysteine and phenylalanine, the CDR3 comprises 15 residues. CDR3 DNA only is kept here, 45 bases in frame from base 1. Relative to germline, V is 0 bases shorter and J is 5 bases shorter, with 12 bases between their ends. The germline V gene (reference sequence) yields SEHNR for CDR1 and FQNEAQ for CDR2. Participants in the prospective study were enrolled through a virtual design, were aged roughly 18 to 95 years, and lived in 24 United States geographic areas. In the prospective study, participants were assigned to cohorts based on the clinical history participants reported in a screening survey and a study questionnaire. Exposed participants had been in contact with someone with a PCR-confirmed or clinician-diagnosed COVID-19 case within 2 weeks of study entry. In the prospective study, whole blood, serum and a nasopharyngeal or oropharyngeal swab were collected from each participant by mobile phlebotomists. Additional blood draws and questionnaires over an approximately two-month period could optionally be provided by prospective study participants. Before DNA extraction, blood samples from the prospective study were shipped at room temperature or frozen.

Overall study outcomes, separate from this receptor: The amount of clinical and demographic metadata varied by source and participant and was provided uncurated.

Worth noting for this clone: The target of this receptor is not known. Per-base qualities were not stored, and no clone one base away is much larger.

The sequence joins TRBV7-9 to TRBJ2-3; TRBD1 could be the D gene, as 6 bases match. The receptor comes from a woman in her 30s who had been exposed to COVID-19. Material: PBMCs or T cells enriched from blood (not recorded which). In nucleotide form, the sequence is TGTGCCAGCAGCTTAGCGACAGGATTCAGAGATACGCAGTATTTT. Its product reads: CASSLATGFRDTQYF.